A single sample gave rise to the 30 T cell receptor beta chains below, sequenced in a study of shared clonotypes between healthy human individuals. The assay was immunoSEQ multiplex PCR, and TCRdb's table has in-frame clones only and misses some. This table holds some 1 million clones, about 70% found once. The sequenced sample consisted of memory CD4+ T cells sorted from blood. Subset here: CD45RA-negative fraction. The source is a man younger than 35 in good health.

This clone appeared a few times. This sequence joins TRBV6-6 and TRBJ1-2; TRBD1 aligns across 9 bases. The V gene's germline CDR1 is MNHNY and CDR2 SVGAGI (reference sequence). J was trimmed by 6 bases and V by 6 bases; bases with no gene match: 5. The CDR3 is made up of 13 amino acids. CDR3 sequence (DNA): TGTGCCAGCAGCCTCCGGGACAGGGATGGCTACACCTTC. This translates into CASSLRDRDGYTF.

This clone was observed once. The V gene is TRBV18, the J gene TRBJ2-3; 13 bases fit TRBD2. Germline CDR1 is KGHSH and CDR2 is LQKENI. After removal of 5 bases from V and 6 bases from J, the junction contained 8 bases not matched to a gene. CDR3 length: 16 residues. CDR3 sequence: CASSARLAGGEDTQYF. For the CDR3, the DNA is TGTGCCAGCTCAGCCCGACTAGCGGGAGGTGAGGATACGCAGTATTTT.

The chain joins TRBV11-3 to TRBJ2-2; D gene ambiguous. Germline V gives CDR1 SGHNT, CDR2 YENEEA. The CDR3 is made up of 14 amino acids. Trimming took off 4 bases at V and 5 bases at J, with 11 bases between the two ends. The CDR3 region is CASSSHTGTGELFF. DNA of the CDR3: TGTGCCAGCAGCTCGCACACCGGAACCGGGGAGCTGTTTTTT.

As regards this clone: Other DNA sequences from this sample encode an identical CDR3 as well. The rearrangement joins TRBV10-1 to TRBJ2-3, with D perhaps TRBD1 or TRBD2 (5 bases each). The CDR3 is made up of 15 amino acids. V was cut by 3 bases and J by 3 bases, with 13 bases left in between. CDR1 is WNHNN and CDR2 is SYGVQD in the germline V gene (reference sequence). CDR3 coding DNA: TGCGCCAGCAGTGACGGGCAGGGCGGGACAGATACGCAGTATTTT. Residues: CASSDGQGGTDTQYF.

The genes are TRBV10-3 and TRBJ1-5; 7 nucleotides line up with TRBD1. CDR3 length equals 15 residues. Germline trimming cut 3 bases from V and 4 bases from J; bases unmatched to any gene: 6. CDR1 and CDR2 (germline): ENHRY, SYGVKD. CDR3 in amino acids: CAISDHQGGNQPQHF. The CDR3 nucleotides read TGTGCCATCAGTGACCACCAGGGGGGAAATCAGCCCCAGCATTTT.

This rearrangement joins TRBV2 to TRBJ1-2, with 8 bases that match TRBD1. The CDR3 runs to 14 residues. Trimming at V came to 6 bases and at J to 6 bases, leaving 9 bases not matched to a gene. Looked up from germline, CDR1 is SNHLY and CDR2 is FYNNEI. The CDR3 DNA sequence: TGTGCCAGCAGCGACCCGGGACAGGTGGATGGCTACACCTTC. Translated, it gives CASSDPGQVDGYTF.

V gene TRBV28 combines with J gene TRBJ2-2; TRBD1 matches 9 bases. This CDR3 contains 16 residues. Germline CDR1 is MDHEN and CDR2 is SYDVKM. J lost 1 base, V lost 4 bases, and 4 bases had no gene match. In DNA, the CDR3 is TGTGCCAGCAGTTCTGCGGGACAGGGGAACACCGGGGAGCTGTTTTTT. As protein: CASSSAGQGNTGELFF.

This chain links TRBV19 with TRBJ2-7, with TRBD2 matching 13 bases. Germline trimming cut 0 bases from V and 1 base from J; bases unmatched to any gene: 6. CDR3 length equals 18 residues. Germline assignment: CDR1 LNHDA and CDR2 SQIVND (reference sequence). CDR3 region: CASSIEGGTSGKSYEQYF. CDR3 DNA sequence: TGTGCCAGTAGTATAGAGGGGGGGACTAGCGGGAAGTCCTACGAGCAGTACTTC.

This clone showed up many times. This chain joins TRBV6-6 and TRBJ1-2; 9 positions match TRBD1. The germline V gene has CDR1 MNHNY and CDR2 SVGAGI (reference sequence). The CDR3 length is 15 residues. V lost 0 bases and J lost 8; bases outside the gene matches: 7. Here the CDR3 DNA reads TGTGCCAGCAGTTACTCGACCGGGACAGGGAAAGGCTACACCTTC. Residues: CASSYSTGTGKGYTF.

About this clone: Other DNA variants within this sample encode the same CDR3. The chain recombines TRBV4-1 with TRBJ2-2, with 10 bases that match TRBD1. The V and J ends lost 4 bases and 1 base, in that order; junction bases with no gene match: 3. This CDR3 region has 16 residues. Germline CDR1 MGHRA, CDR2 YSYEKL. The CDR3 is CASSLWTGGNTGELFF. In DNA, the CDR3 is TGCGCCAGCAGCCTGTGGACAGGGGGGAACACCGGGGAGCTGTTTTTT.

In nucleotides, the CDR3 is TGTGCCAGAAGCCGCACTCTAGCGGGAGGGCCCTATGAGCAGTTCTTC. Its translation: CARSRTLAGGPYEQFF. The chain uses TRBV5-3 and TRBJ2-1; 12 bases line up with TRBD2. TRBV5-3 is labeled an ORF, and its function is uncertain. CDR3 size: 16 residues. V lost 4 bases to trimming and J lost 8 bases; unmatched junction nucleotides: 10.

This clone was seen more than once but under ten times. The CDR3 nucleotides read TGTGCCAGCAGTCTCGGACAGGGCGATGAAAAACTGTTTTTT. Residues: CASSLGQGDEKLFF. V is TRBV14 and J is TRBJ1-4; 8 bases are a match to TRBD1. J lost 6 bases, V lost 6 bases, and 6 bases had no gene match. CDR1 and CDR2 from the germline V gene are SGHDN and FVKESK. CDR3 length: 14 residues. The full variable domain, with the rest looked up from reference TRBV14 and TRBJ1-4, is EAGVTQFPSHSVIEKGQTVTLRCDPISGHDNLYWYRRVMGKEIKFLLHFVKESKQDESGMPNNRFLAERTGGTYSTLKVQPAELEDSGVYFCASSLGQGDEKLFFGSGTQLSVL.

The chain has TRBV30 and TRBJ2-7; tentatively, D is TRBD2 (5 bases). Deletions cut 0 bases from V and 6 bases from J, with 15 bases between. Germline V gene lookup returns CDR1 GTSNPN and CDR2 SVGIG (reference sequence). The CDR3 is made up of 14 amino acids. CDR3 region: CAWSVLRGGGEQYF. The CDR3 DNA sequence: TGTGCCTGGAGTGTACTTCGGGGTGGTGGCGAGCAGTACTTC. The variable domain in full, completed from reference TRBV30 and TRBJ2-7, reads SQTIHQWPATLVQPVGSPLSLECTVEGTSNPNLYWYRQAAGRGLQLLFYSVGIGQISSEVPQNLSASRPQDRQFILSSKKLLLSDSGFYLCAWSVLRGGGEQYFGPGTRLTVT.

The CDR3 is CASSGGGLGLREQYF. For the CDR3, the DNA is TGTGCCAGCAGTGGAGGGGGACTAGGGCTGCGCGAGCAGTACTTC. The gene calls are TRBV6-1 and TRBJ2-7; 8 bases line up with TRBD2. CDR3 size: 15 residues. J gave up 6 bases and V 4 bases, and 11 bases lay outside the gene matches. CDR1 MNHNS and CDR2 SASEGT come from the germline V gene.

On this clone itself: This specimen includes other DNA sequences encoding the same CDR3. The chain couples TRBV28 to TRBJ2-3, with unresolved D. Germline V gives CDR1 MDHEN, CDR2 SYDVKM. This CDR3 region has 12 residues. Trimming took off 4 bases at V and 3 bases at J, with 5 bases between the two ends. CDR3 in DNA: TGTGCCAGCAGTTCGGTTACAGATACGCAGTATTTT. Translated: CASSSVTDTQYF.

The chain is built from TRBV30 and TRBJ1-2; D remains ambiguous. The CDR3 is 15 residues long. Germline V lookup: CDR1 GTSNPN, CDR2 SVGIG (reference sequence). V shed 0 bases and J shed 8 bases, with 19 bases lying between them. CDR3 amino acids: CAWSVGKRSAVGYTF. Here the CDR3 DNA reads TGTGCCTGGAGTGTTGGTAAGAGGTCGGCAGTGGGCTACACCTTC. Supplemented by reference TRBV30 and TRBJ1-2, the full variable domain reads SQTIHQWPATLVQPVGSPLSLECTVEGTSNPNLYWYRQAAGRGLQLLFYSVGIGQISSEVPQNLSASRPQDRQFILSSKKLLLSDSGFYLCAWSVGKRSAVGYTFGSGTRLTVV.

The CDR3, as DNA: TGTGCCAGCAGCTTACGAGGGGAGGGAAACACCATATATTTT. Translated: CASSLRGEGNTIYF. The rearrangement joins TRBV7-8 to TRBJ1-3; tentative D call: TRBD1 (5 bases). In germline, CDR1 is SGHVS, CDR2 FQNEAQ. V lost 2 bases, J lost 4 bases, and 9 bases lay in between. There are 14 residues in the CDR3. Full variable domain (rest looked up from reference TRBV7-8 and TRBJ1-3): GAGVSQSPRYKVAKRGQDVALRCDPISGHVSLFWYQQALGQGPEFLTYFQNEAQLDKSGLPSDRFFAERPEGSVSTLKIQRTQQEDSAVYLCASSLRGEGNTIYFGEGSWLTVV.

The rearrangement links TRBV7-6 to TRBJ2-5; weak D call: TRBD1 (6 bases). The CDR3 contains 13 residues. Germline CDR1 reads SGHVS; CDR2 reads FNYEAQ. The V and J ends lost 5 bases and 5 bases respectively, with 12 bases between them. CDR3 loop: CASSIAGVETQYF. The CDR3 coding sequence is TGTGCCAGCAGCATCGCAGGGGTCGAGACCCAGTACTTC.

The V and J genes are TRBV6-1 and TRBJ1-2, with TRBD1 matching 8 bases. There are 15 residues in the CDR3. CDR1 is MNHNS and CDR2 is SASEGT in the germline V gene. V lost 6 bases, J lost 10 bases, and 16 bases stayed unmatched. DNA for the CDR3: TGTGCCAGCAGCAATATTATGGGACAGGATCCCTCCTACACCTTC. It specifies CASSNIMGQDPSYTF.

V usage is TRBV6-1 and J usage is TRBJ2-7; TRBD1 agrees at 9 bases. The length of the CDR3 is 15 residues. Germline CDR1 reads MNHNS; CDR2 reads SASEGT. Trimming at V came to 3 bases and at J to 3 bases, leaving 6 bases not matched to a gene. The CDR3 sequence is CASSDRTGVNYEQYF. DNA for the CDR3: TGTGCCAGCAGTGATAGGACAGGGGTTAACTACGAGCAGTACTTC.

V is TRBV7-6 and J is TRBJ1-2; D is uncertain. This CDR3 is built from 15 residues. Germline CDR1 and CDR2: SGHVS and FNYEAQ. The germline V and J ends were trimmed by 7 bases and 6 bases, with 21 bases remaining between them. DNA of the CDR3: TGTGCCAGCACTCCCTCGGCGCGGGTGACGGATGGCTACACCTTC. Its translation is CASTPSARVTDGYTF.

The chain recombines TRBV2 with TRBJ2-1, with D maybe TRBD2 (5 bases). The V gene lost 6 bases and the J gene lost 6 bases, with 18 bases spanning the gap. In germline, CDR1 is SNHLY, CDR2 FYNNEI. CDR3 length equals 15 residues. Written as DNA, the CDR3 is TGTGCCAGCAGGGGGTCGGTGGTAGCGTCCAATGAGCAGTTCTTC. Its translation is CASRGSVVASNEQFF.

This chain connects TRBV7-8 to TRBJ1-1; perhaps TRBD1 as D (5 bases). Trimming cost V 3 bases and J 1 base, with 12 bases left between them. Germline values: CDR1 SGHVS, CDR2 FQNEAQ. The CDR3 loop spans 15 amino acids. The CDR3 region is CASSFTGIPNTEAFF. The CDR3 DNA reads TGTGCCAGCAGCTTTACAGGCATTCCGAACACTGAAGCTTTCTTT. The full variable domain, rest sourced from reference TRBV7-8 and TRBJ1-1, is GAGVSQSPRYKVAKRGQDVALRCDPISGHVSLFWYQQALGQGPEFLTYFQNEAQLDKSGLPSDRFFAERPEGSVSTLKIQRTQQEDSAVYLCASSFTGIPNTEAFFGQGTRLTVV.

This clone was found once. Other DNA variants within this sample encode the same CDR3. V gene TRBV18 combines with J gene TRBJ1-1; D perhaps matches TRBD1 (5 bases). Between the trimmed V and J ends, which lost 0 bases and 5 bases, there was a span of 10 bases. Per the germline V gene, CDR1 is KGHSH and CDR2 is LQKENI. This CDR3 is built from 14 residues. The CDR3 region has the DNA TGTGCCAGCTCACCACCTGCCGGGGGGACTGAAGCTTTCTTT. It codes for CASSPPAGGTEAFF.

This clone occurred many times. The sample carries other DNA sequences with the same CDR3. The rearrangement joins TRBV2 to TRBJ1-5; TRBD1 might be the D (5 bases). V lost 1 base and J 6 bases, leaving 7 bases between the germline ends. Germline V CDR1 and CDR2: SNHLY, FYNNEI. This CDR3 spans 13 amino acids. CDR3 sequence reads: CASSEEGAQPQHF. The DNA of the CDR3 is TGTGCCAGCAGTGAAGAAGGGGCTCAGCCCCAGCATTTT.

The genes are TRBV5-1 and TRBJ1-3; D remains unclear. In germline, CDR1 is SGHRS, CDR2 YFSETQ. V dropped 0 bases and J dropped 3 bases, with 7 bases sitting between them. This CDR3 contains 14 residues. CDR3 nucleotide sequence: TGCGCCAGCAGCTTGGGAGGCATTGGAAACACCATATATTTT. This encodes CASSLGGIGNTIYF.

This clone has only a few counts. V usage is TRBV2 and J usage is TRBJ2-7, with D possibly matching TRBD2 (6 bases). The CDR3 covers 15 residues. Germline CDR1 SNHLY, CDR2 FYNNEI. V was trimmed by 6 bases and J by 7 bases, leaving 22 bases between them. The DNA for the CDR3 is TGTGCCAGCAGACCGAGGGGCGGGCCGAGCGGGGAGCAGTACTTC. Translation gives CASRPRGGPSGEQYF.

V gene TRBV5-1 combines with J gene TRBJ1-2; 7 bases line up with TRBD1. This CDR3 has 15 amino acids. Germline values: CDR1 SGHRS, CDR2 YFSETQ. The ends lost 2 bases at V and 8 bases at J; junction bases unmatched: 12. The CDR3 sequence is CASSFLSTGEVGYTF. CDR3 coding DNA: TGCGCCAGCAGCTTTCTCTCCACAGGGGAAGTCGGCTACACCTTC.

The V and J genes are TRBV18 and TRBJ2-2, with D tentatively TRBD2 (5 bases). Between the trimmed V and J ends, which lost 1 base and 7 bases, there was a span of 7 bases. Germline CDR1 KGHSH, CDR2 LQKENI. The CDR3 is made up of 13 amino acids. CDR3 sequence (DNA): TGTGCCAGCTCACCACTCGGAGGCGGGGAGCTGTTTTTT. This translates into CASSPLGGGELFF.

The gene calls are TRBV7-2 and TRBJ1-2, with 8 bases aligning to TRBD1. The CDR3 has 14 residues. V shed 1 base, J shed 5 bases, and the junction held 3 bases outside the gene matches. Germline CDR1 SGHTA, CDR2 FQGNSA. The CDR3 spells CASSLETGGYGYTF. The DNA for the CDR3 is TGTGCCAGCAGCTTAGAAACAGGGGGGTATGGCTACACCTTC.